This entry concerns a single T cell receptor beta chain. Its matching antigen is unknown. The data stem from a study of shared clonotypes between healthy human individuals. Study-wide context: Used for every donor were three CD4 naive, three CD4 memory, two CD8 naive and one CD8 memory plate.

Points from the study as a whole: Approximately 4.6% of naive CD4 clonotypes were common to a few donors. Only a few donors were included, so the genetic and exposure-history diversity represented was limited.

Assay: immunoSEQ multiplex PCR; the TCRdb copy retains only in-frame clones and omits some. The sample carries hundreds of thousands of clones, 95% to 97% recorded once. Naive CD8 cells were CD45RO-negative, positively selected for CCR7, excluding terminally differentiated effector memory CD45RA+ cells. The CDR3 is 13 residues long. Trimming took 2 bases from V and 4 from J, leaving 6 bases between them. Germline V gene lookup returns CDR1 SGHAT and CDR2 FQNNGV. The material sequenced was naive CD8+ T cells sorted from blood. This chain uses TRBV11-2 with TRBJ2-1; D not resolved. This clonotype was obtained from a woman aged 25 to 39 in good health. This chain's CDR3 is CASSLTVYNEQFF. The CDR3 nucleotides are TGTGCCAGCAGCTTAACGGTTTACAATGAGCAGTTCTTC.